Listed below are T cell receptor beta chains from one sample, sequenced in a study of T-cell reconstitution after alpha-beta-depleted transplantation in children. TCRdb called the PCR reads again in MiXCR, with one record for every CDR3 protein. The sample yields approximately 420,000 distinct CDR3 sequences, roughly 10% seen once. The sequencing here drew on PBMCs from the stem cell graft donor, taken from the stem cell graft. The receptors shown here come from a human donor who donated a stem cell graft to a child with acute myeloid leukemia. The CDR3 runs from the conserved cysteine through the conserved F or W. Each record gives: J gene, V gene, clone size, D gene, CDR3 protein, CDR3 DNA. A D gene is named only where the DNA matches it firmly. Size is stated for part of the rows, as once, few or many counts, or as a class when the clone is expanded.

J gene: TRBJ1-4; V gene: TRBV4-2; clone size: few; D gene: .; CDR3 protein: CASSQKQDTNEKLFF; CDR3 DNA: TGTGCCAGCAGCCAAAAACAGGACACTAATGAAAAACTGTTTTTT
J gene: TRBJ1-1; V gene: TRBV7-3; clone size: few; D gene: .; CDR3 protein: CASSAQGFGGKITEAFF; CDR3 DNA: TGTGCCAGCAGCGCCCAAGGGTTTGGAGGGAAGATCACTGAAGCTTTCTTT
J gene: TRBJ2-2; V gene: TRBV19; clone size: few; D gene: .; CDR3 protein: CASSRDLTGELFF; CDR3 DNA: TGTGCCAGTAGCAGGGACCTCACCGGGGAGCTGTTTTTT
J gene: TRBJ2-3; V gene: TRBV9; clone size: .; D gene: TRBD2; CDR3 protein: CAGSATSGGFTDTQYF; CDR3 DNA: TGTGCCGGCAGCGCGACTAGCGGGGGGTTCACAGATACGCAGTATTTT
J gene: TRBJ1-2; V gene: TRBV2; clone size: few; D gene: TRBD1; CDR3 protein: CASSDTGGHYGYTF; CDR3 DNA: TGTGCCAGCAGTGATACAGGGGGCCACTATGGCTACACCTTC
J gene: TRBJ2-1; V gene: TRBV4-1; clone size: .; D gene: TRBD2; CDR3 protein: CASSQAPAGGNNEQFF; CDR3 DNA: TGCGCCAGCAGCCAAGCTCCCGCGGGAGGGAACAATGAGCAGTTCTTC
J gene: TRBJ2-1; V gene: TRBV29-1; clone size: many; D gene: .; CDR3 protein: CSVSWGSSYNEQFF; CDR3 DNA: TGCAGCGTTAGTTGGGGTAGCTCCTACAATGAGCAGTTCTTC
J gene: TRBJ2-3; V gene: TRBV5-1; clone size: few; D gene: TRBD1; CDR3 protein: CASSSTGGGSDTQYF; CDR3 DNA: TGCGCCAGCAGCTCGACAGGGGGCGGATCAGATACGCAGTATTTT
J gene: TRBJ1-1; V gene: TRBV5-1; clone size: few; D gene: TRBD1; CDR3 protein: CASRPGQGNTEAFF; CDR3 DNA: TGCGCCAGCAGGCCCGGACAGGGGAACACTGAAGCTTTCTTT
J gene: TRBJ2-1; V gene: TRBV12-3/TRBV12-4; clone size: .; D gene: TRBD2; CDR3 protein: CASSLAETSGNEQFF; CDR3 DNA: TGTGCCAGCAGCCTTGCCGAGACTAGCGGGAATGAGCAGTTCTTC
J gene: TRBJ2-7; V gene: TRBV4-1; clone size: .; D gene: TRBD1; CDR3 protein: CASSPSGQGIGYEQYF; CDR3 DNA: TGCGCCAGCAGCCCTTCTGGACAGGGGATCGGGTACGAGCAGTACTTC
J gene: TRBJ2-7; V gene: TRBV4-2; clone size: .; D gene: TRBD1; CDR3 protein: CASAPTGDSYEQYF; CDR3 DNA: TGTGCCAGCGCCCCGACAGGGGATTCCTACGAGCAGTACTTC
J gene: TRBJ2-2; V gene: TRBV15; clone size: .; D gene: TRBD2; CDR3 protein: CATSRTSGDAGELFF; CDR3 DNA: TGTGCCACCAGTAGGACTAGCGGGGACGCCGGGGAGCTGTTTTTT
J gene: TRBJ2-2; V gene: TRBV5-1; clone size: many; D gene: TRBD1; CDR3 protein: CASRLPGQSNTGELFF; CDR3 DNA: TGCGCCAGCAGACTTCCGGGACAGAGCAACACCGGGGAGCTGTTTTTT
J gene: TRBJ2-5; V gene: TRBV20-1; clone size: few; D gene: TRBD1; CDR3 protein: CSARSDRGHWETQYF; CDR3 DNA: TGCAGTGCTAGATCGGACAGGGGTCACTGGGAGACCCAGTACTTC
J gene: TRBJ1-4; V gene: TRBV4-3; clone size: many; D gene: TRBD1; CDR3 protein: CASSQGVIGGDEKLFF; CDR3 DNA: TGCGCCAGCAGCCAAGGGGTGATAGGGGGCGACGAAAAACTGTTTTTT
J gene: TRBJ2-2; V gene: TRBV30; clone size: .; D gene: .; CDR3 protein: CAWKGQMNTGELFF; CDR3 DNA: TGTGCCTGGAAGGGTCAGATGAACACCGGGGAGCTGTTTTTT
J gene: TRBJ2-1; V gene: TRBV12-3/TRBV12-4; clone size: .; D gene: TRBD2; CDR3 protein: CASSSFSGGHNEQFF; CDR3 DNA: TGTGCCAGCAGCTCTTTTAGCGGGGGCCACAATGAGCAGTTCTTC
J gene: TRBJ2-7; V gene: TRBV7-2; clone size: .; D gene: .; CDR3 protein: CASSLARENEQYF; CDR3 DNA: TGTGCCAGCAGCTTAGCGAGGGAGAACGAGCAGTACTTC
J gene: TRBJ1-1; V gene: TRBV7-6; clone size: many; D gene: TRBD1; CDR3 protein: CASSGGQGTNTEAFF; CDR3 DNA: TGTGCCAGCAGCGGGGGACAGGGGACGAACACTGAAGCTTTCTTT
J gene: TRBJ2-6; V gene: TRBV5-1; clone size: few; D gene: .; CDR3 protein: CASSPPRGSGANVLTF; CDR3 DNA: TGCGCCAGCAGCCCGCCCAGGGGTTCTGGGGCCAACGTCCTGACTTTC
J gene: TRBJ1-6; V gene: TRBV12-3/TRBV12-4; clone size: many; D gene: .; CDR3 protein: CASSLGAGGSNSPLHF; CDR3 DNA: TGTGCCAGCAGTCTTGGGGCGGGGGGTTCGAATTCACCCCTCCACTTT
J gene: TRBJ2-2; V gene: TRBV5-1; clone size: .; D gene: .; CDR3 protein: CASSLDWTENTGELFF; CDR3 DNA: TGCGCCAGCAGCTTGGACTGGACAGAGAACACCGGGGAGCTGTTTTTT
J gene: TRBJ1-1; V gene: TRBV5-1; clone size: few; D gene: .; CDR3 protein: CASMVGSDTEAFF; CDR3 DNA: TGCGCCAGCATGGTAGGGTCGGACACTGAAGCTTTCTTT
J gene: TRBJ2-1; V gene: TRBV10-3; clone size: .; D gene: .; CDR3 protein: CAISEEGTKQFF; CDR3 DNA: TGTGCCATCAGTGAGGAAGGCACCAAGCAGTTCTTC
J gene: TRBJ2-5; V gene: TRBV27; clone size: few; D gene: TRBD2; CDR3 protein: CASSQLAGGEETQYF; CDR3 DNA: TGTGCCAGCAGTCAACTAGCGGGAGGGGAAGAGACCCAGTACTTC
J gene: TRBJ2-7; V gene: TRBV5-6; clone size: many; D gene: .; CDR3 protein: CASSLSDYEQYF; CDR3 DNA: TGTGCCAGCAGCTTATCAGATTACGAGCAGTACTTC
J gene: TRBJ1-3; V gene: TRBV20-1; clone size: many; D gene: .; CDR3 protein: CSASDPNRNTIYF; CDR3 DNA: TGCAGTGCTAGCGATCCAAACAGAAACACCATATATTTT
J gene: TRBJ2-4; V gene: TRBV29-1; clone size: .; D gene: .; CDR3 protein: CSVGGSVEGNIQYF; CDR3 DNA: TGCAGCGTGGGGGGTTCGGTTGAGGGAAACATTCAGTACTTC
J gene: TRBJ2-3; V gene: TRBV7-3; clone size: many; D gene: .; CDR3 protein: CASSPGNPGADTQYF; CDR3 DNA: TGTGCCAGCAGCCCCGGGAATCCTGGGGCAGATACGCAGTATTTT
J gene: TRBJ2-1; V gene: TRBV20-1; clone size: few; D gene: .; CDR3 protein: CSATTPLAVNEQFF; CDR3 DNA: TGCAGTGCTACGACCCCCCTTGCGGTAAATGAGCAGTTCTTC
J gene: TRBJ1-1; V gene: TRBV7-2; clone size: many; D gene: .; CDR3 protein: CASSPGGQVEAFF; CDR3 DNA: TGTGCCAGCAGCCCCGGGGGGCAGGTTGAAGCTTTCTTT
J gene: TRBJ1-3; V gene: TRBV12-3/TRBV12-4; clone size: .; D gene: .; CDR3 protein: CASSRDGYTIYF; CDR3 DNA: TGTGCCAGCAGTCGGGACGGTTACACCATATATTTT
J gene: TRBJ2-2; V gene: TRBV12-3/TRBV12-4; clone size: few; D gene: .; CDR3 protein: CASRPPRANTGELFF; CDR3 DNA: TGTGCCAGCAGACCACCCCGAGCGAACACCGGGGAGCTGTTTTTT
J gene: TRBJ2-7; V gene: TRBV7-2; clone size: .; D gene: TRBD2; CDR3 protein: CASSSLGGGTSYEQYF; CDR3 DNA: TGTGCCAGCAGCTCGTTAGGCGGGGGAACCTCCTACGAGCAGTACTTC
J gene: TRBJ1-3; V gene: TRBV5-1; clone size: many; D gene: .; CDR3 protein: CASSRGTEGNTIYF; CDR3 DNA: TGCGCCAGCAGCAGAGGGACCGAGGGAAACACCATATATTTT
J gene: TRBJ2-1; V gene: TRBV27; clone size: few; D gene: TRBD2; CDR3 protein: CASSFGLVDEQFF; CDR3 DNA: TGTGCCAGCAGCTTCGGACTAGTCGATGAGCAGTTCTTC
J gene: TRBJ1-3; V gene: TRBV5-1; clone size: many; D gene: .; CDR3 protein: CASSLVGTGNTIYF; CDR3 DNA: TGCGCCAGCAGCTTGGTGGGTACTGGAAACACCATATATTTT
J gene: TRBJ2-1; V gene: TRBV7-8; clone size: few; D gene: .; CDR3 protein: CASSLARVADSYNEQFF; CDR3 DNA: TGTGCCAGCAGCTTAGCTAGAGTGGCGGACTCCTACAATGAGCAGTTCTTC
J gene: TRBJ1-1; V gene: TRBV6-5; clone size: many; D gene: .; CDR3 protein: CASSYSIVTGNTEAFF; CDR3 DNA: TGTGCCAGCAGTTACTCGATAGTAACAGGGAACACTGAAGCTTTCTTT
J gene: TRBJ2-7; V gene: TRBV21-1; clone size: .; D gene: .; CDR3 protein: CASIETGTISYEQYF; CDR3 DNA: TGTGCCAGCATCGAAACCGGAACTATCTCCTACGAGCAGTACTTC
J gene: TRBJ2-1; V gene: TRBV20-1; clone size: few; D gene: .; CDR3 protein: CSAKMEGGSWNEQFF; CDR3 DNA: TGCAGTGCCAAGATGGAGGGAGGCAGCTGGAATGAGCAGTTCTTC
J gene: TRBJ1-5; V gene: TRBV20-1; clone size: .; D gene: .; CDR3 protein: CSVKRSNQPQHF; CDR3 DNA: TGCAGTGTGAAACGTAGCAATCAGCCCCAGCATTTT
J gene: TRBJ2-7; V gene: TRBV20-1; clone size: few; D gene: TRBD2; CDR3 protein: CSARGTNDYEQYF; CDR3 DNA: TGCAGTGCTAGGGGGACTAACGACTACGAGCAGTACTTC
J gene: TRBJ1-6; V gene: TRBV19; clone size: many; D gene: TRBD1; CDR3 protein: CASSIITGDNSPLHF; CDR3 DNA: TGTGCCAGTAGTATAATAACAGGGGACAATTCACCCCTCCACTTT
J gene: TRBJ2-1; V gene: TRBV10-3; clone size: few; D gene: TRBD2; CDR3 protein: CAGGSGASSYNEQFF; CDR3 DNA: TGTGCTGGAGGGAGCGGGGCGAGCTCCTACAATGAGCAGTTCTTC
J gene: TRBJ2-7; V gene: TRBV5-1; clone size: few; D gene: .; CDR3 protein: CASSLDFGAYEQYF; CDR3 DNA: TGCGCCAGCAGCTTGGATTTTGGGGCCTACGAGCAGTACTTC
J gene: TRBJ1-3; V gene: TRBV3-1; clone size: .; D gene: .; CDR3 protein: CASSPTNSGNTIYF; CDR3 DNA: TGTGCCAGCAGCCCCACGAACTCTGGAAACACCATATATTTT
J gene: TRBJ2-2; V gene: TRBV29-1; clone size: .; D gene: TRBD1; CDR3 protein: CSVRDRGTGELFF; CDR3 DNA: TGCAGCGTTCGGGACAGGGGAACCGGGGAGCTGTTTTTT
J gene: TRBJ2-3; V gene: TRBV5-1; clone size: .; D gene: .; CDR3 protein: CASSLEVLSDTQYF; CDR3 DNA: TGCGCCAGCAGCTTGGAAGTTCTATCAGATACGCAGTATTTT
J gene: TRBJ2-3; V gene: TRBV5-1; clone size: .; D gene: TRBD1; CDR3 protein: CASSWGQGADTQYF; CDR3 DNA: TGCGCCAGCAGCTGGGGACAGGGGGCAGATACGCAGTATTTT
J gene: TRBJ1-1; V gene: TRBV12-3/TRBV12-4; clone size: many; D gene: .; CDR3 protein: CASSRTQNTEAFF; CDR3 DNA: TGTGCCAGCAGCCGGACACAGAACACTGAAGCTTTCTTT
J gene: TRBJ2-1; V gene: TRBV12-3/TRBV12-4; clone size: few; D gene: TRBD2; CDR3 protein: CASSSTSGRTYNEQFF; CDR3 DNA: TGTGCCAGCAGTAGCACTAGCGGGAGGACATACAATGAGCAGTTCTTC